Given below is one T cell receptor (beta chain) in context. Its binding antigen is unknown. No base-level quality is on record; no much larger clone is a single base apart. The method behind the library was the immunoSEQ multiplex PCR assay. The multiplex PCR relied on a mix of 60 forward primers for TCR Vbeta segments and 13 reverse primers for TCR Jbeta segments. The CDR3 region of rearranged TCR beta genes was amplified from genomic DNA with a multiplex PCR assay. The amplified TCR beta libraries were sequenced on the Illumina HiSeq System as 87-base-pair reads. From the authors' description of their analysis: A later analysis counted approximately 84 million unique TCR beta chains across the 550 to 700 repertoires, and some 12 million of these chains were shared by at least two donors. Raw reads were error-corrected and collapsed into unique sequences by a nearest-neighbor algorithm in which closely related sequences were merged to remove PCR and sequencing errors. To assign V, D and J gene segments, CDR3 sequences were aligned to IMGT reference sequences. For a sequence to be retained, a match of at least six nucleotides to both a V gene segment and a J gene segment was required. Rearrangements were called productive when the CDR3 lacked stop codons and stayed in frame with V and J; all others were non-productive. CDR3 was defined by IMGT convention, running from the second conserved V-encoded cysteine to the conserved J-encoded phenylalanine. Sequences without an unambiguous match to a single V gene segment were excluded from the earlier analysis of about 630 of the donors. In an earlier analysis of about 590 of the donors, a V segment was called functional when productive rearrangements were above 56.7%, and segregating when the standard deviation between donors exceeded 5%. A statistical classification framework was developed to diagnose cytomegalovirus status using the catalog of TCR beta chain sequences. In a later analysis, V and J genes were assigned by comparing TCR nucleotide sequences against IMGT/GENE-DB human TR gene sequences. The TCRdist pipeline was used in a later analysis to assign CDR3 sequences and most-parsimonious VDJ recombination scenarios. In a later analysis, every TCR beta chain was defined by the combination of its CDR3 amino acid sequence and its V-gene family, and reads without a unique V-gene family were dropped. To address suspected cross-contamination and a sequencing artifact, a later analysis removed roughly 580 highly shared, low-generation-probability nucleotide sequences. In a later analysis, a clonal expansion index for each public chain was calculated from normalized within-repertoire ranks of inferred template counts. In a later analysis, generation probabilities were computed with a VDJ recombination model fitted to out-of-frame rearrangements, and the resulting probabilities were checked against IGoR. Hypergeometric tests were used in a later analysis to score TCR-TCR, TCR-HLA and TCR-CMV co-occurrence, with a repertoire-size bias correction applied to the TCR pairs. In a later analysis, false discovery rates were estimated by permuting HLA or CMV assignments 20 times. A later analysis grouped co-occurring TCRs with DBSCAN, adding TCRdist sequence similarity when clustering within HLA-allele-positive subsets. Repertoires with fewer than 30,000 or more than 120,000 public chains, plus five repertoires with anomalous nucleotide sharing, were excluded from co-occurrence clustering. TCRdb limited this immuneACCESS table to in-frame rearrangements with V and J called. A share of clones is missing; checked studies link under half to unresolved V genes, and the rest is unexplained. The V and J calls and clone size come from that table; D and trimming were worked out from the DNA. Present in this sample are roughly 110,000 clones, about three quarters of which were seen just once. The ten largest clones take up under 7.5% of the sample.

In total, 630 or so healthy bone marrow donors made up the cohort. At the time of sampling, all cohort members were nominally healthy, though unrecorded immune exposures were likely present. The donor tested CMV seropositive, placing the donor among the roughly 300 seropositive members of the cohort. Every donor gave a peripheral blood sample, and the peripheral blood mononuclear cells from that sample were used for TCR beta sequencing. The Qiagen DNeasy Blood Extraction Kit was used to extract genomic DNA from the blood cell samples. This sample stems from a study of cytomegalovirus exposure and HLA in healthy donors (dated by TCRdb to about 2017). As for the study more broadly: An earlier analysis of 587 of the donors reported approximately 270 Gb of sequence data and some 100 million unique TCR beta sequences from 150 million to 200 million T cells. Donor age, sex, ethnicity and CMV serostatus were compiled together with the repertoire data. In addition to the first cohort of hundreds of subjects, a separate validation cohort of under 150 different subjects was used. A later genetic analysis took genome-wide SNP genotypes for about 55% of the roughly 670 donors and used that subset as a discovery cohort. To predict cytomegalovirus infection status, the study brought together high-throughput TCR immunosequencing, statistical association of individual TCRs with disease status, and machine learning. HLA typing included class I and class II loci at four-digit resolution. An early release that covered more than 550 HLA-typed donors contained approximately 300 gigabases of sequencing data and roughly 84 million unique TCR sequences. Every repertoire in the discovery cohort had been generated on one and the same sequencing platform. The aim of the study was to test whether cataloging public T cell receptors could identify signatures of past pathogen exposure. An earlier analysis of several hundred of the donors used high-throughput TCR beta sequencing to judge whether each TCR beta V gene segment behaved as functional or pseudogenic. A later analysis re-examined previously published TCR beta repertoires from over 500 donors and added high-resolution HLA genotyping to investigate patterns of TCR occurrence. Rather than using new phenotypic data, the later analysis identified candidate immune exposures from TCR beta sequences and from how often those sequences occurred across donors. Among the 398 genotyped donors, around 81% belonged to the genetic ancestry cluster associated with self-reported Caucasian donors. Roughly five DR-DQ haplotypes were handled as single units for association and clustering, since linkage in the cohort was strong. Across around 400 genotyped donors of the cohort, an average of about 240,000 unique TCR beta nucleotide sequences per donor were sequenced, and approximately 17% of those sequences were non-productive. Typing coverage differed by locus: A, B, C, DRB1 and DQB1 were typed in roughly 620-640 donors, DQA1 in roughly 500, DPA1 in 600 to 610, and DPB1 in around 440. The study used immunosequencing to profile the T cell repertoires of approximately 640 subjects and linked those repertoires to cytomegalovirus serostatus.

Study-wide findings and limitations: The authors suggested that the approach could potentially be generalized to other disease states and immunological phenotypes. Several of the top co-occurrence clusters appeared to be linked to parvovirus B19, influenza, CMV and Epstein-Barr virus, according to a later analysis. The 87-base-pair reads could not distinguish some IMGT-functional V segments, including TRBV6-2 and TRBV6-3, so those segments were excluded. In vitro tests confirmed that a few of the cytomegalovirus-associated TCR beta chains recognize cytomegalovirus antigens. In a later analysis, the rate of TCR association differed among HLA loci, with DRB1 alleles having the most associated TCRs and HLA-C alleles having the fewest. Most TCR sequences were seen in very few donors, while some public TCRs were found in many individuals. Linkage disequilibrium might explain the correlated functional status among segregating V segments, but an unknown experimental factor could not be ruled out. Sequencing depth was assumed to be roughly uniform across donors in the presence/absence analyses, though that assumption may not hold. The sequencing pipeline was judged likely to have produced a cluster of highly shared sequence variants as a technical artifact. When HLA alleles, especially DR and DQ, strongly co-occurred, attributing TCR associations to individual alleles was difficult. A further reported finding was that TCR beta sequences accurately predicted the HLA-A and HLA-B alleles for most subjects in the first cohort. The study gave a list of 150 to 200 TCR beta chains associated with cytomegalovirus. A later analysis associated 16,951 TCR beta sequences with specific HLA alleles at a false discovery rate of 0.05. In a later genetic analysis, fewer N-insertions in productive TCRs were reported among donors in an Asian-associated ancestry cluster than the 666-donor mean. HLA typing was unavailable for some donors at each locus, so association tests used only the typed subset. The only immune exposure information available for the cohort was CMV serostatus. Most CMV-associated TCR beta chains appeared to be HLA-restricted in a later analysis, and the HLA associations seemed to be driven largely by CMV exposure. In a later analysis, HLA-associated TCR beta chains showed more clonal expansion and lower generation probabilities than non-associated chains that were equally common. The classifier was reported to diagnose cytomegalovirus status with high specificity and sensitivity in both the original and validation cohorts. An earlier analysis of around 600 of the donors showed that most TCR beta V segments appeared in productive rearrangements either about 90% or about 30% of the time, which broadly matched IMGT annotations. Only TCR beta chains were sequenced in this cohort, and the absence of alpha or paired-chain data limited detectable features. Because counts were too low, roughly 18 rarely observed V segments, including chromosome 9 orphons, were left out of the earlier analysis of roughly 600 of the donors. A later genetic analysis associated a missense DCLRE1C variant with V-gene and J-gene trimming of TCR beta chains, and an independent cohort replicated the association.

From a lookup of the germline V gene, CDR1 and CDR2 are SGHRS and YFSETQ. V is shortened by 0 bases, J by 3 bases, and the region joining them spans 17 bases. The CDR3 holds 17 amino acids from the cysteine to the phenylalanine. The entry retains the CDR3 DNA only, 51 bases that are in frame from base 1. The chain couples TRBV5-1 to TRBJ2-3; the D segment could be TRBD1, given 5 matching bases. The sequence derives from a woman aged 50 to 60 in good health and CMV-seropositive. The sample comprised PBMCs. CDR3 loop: CASSLATPLQGTDTQYF. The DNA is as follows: TGCGCCAGCAGCTTGGCCACCCCCCTGCAGGGTACAGATACGCAGTATTTT.